This T cell receptor beta chain was found in a study of T cell therapy after organ transplantation. Study-level information: Therapy products were autologous CMV-specific T cells, peptide-expanded for approximately two weeks. Study observations and caveats: Minimal repertoire change after therapy followed marked pretherapy expansions in nonresponders. Concurrent antirejection and antiviral drugs remain unassessed confounders. Lower pretherapy CD8 clonality went with larger post-therapy fold change.

Trimming took 8 bases from V and 0 from J, leaving 10 bases between them. The CDR3 totals 13 residues. Per the germline V gene, CDR1 is MNHEY and CDR2 is SMNVEV (reference sequence). The data were produced by immunoSEQ multiplex PCR, yet TCRdb's version contains in-frame clones alone and is incomplete. Among tens of thousands of clones, approximately 94% were seen once, and the ten largest hold 2.5% to 3.5%. Points on this clone: The antigen is unknown.

Sequencing was performed on CD8+ T cells from blood, taken before autologous CMV-specific T cell therapy. This TCR was sampled from a human patient who had received a solid organ transplant and had CMV disease. V gene TRBV27 combines with J gene TRBJ1-1; no clear D gene. The CDR3 loop is CASHLRLNTEAFF. The DNA for the CDR3 is TGTGCCAGCCATCTACGGCTGAACACTGAAGCTTTCTTT.